This paragraph covers one TCR beta chain sequence. This clone's antigen is unknown. No base-level quality is on record; no much larger clone is a single base apart. Libraries were constructed by 5' RACE. The listed sequencing device is Illumina HiSeq 2500. The second PCR ran for roughly 7 to 11 cycles and used a J-beta primer mix along with a sample-barcoded 5' primer. A unique molecular identifier was introduced onto each TCR beta cDNA molecule by a template-switch 5' adaptor carrying 12 random nucleotides. Each sample yielded at least 2.5 million CDR3-containing paired-end reads. All of the RNA was converted into first-strand cDNA using the Mint cDNA synthesis kit, with a TRBC-specific oligonucleotide serving as the primer. Following uracil-DNA glycosylase treatment, a first 18-cycle PCR with universal primers M1SS and BC2_uni_R was performed on all cDNA. Concerning the study's data processing: For normalization, 1 million high-quality reads were randomly selected from each sample, with every read carrying a distinct molecular identifier. Reads with shared molecular identifiers were discarded instead of being binned into consensus sequences. CDR3 identification, clonotype clustering and error correction used MiTCR with a Q25 quality threshold and the strictest error-elimination algorithm. A nonparametric unseen species model with Euler transformation was used to estimate a lower bound on total TCR beta diversity. TCRdb cleaned the public reads at Q25 with fastp, built clones with MiXCR and kept in-frame beta chains. Under each unique CDR3 protein, matching rows form one entry showing the most common genes and DNA. TCRdb assigned the V and J calls; the authors' analysis was not used. Within this sample are more than 900,000 distinct CDR3 sequences, with under 35% of them counted one time only. In total, the top ten clones hold roughly a tenth of the sample.

The approximately 41 donors, aged roughly 6 to 95 years, were systemically healthy Caucasian individuals from Russia. About 10 milliliters of peripheral blood were drawn from each donor into EDTA-treated Vacutainer tubes. Ficoll-Paque density-gradient centrifugation was used to isolate PBMCs, with at least 6.5 million obtained per sample. Trizol reagent was used to extract total RNA from the PBMCs, yielding at least 6 micrograms per sample. The percentages of naive CD45RAhigh/CD27high T cells were determined by flow cytometry on a PBMC aliquot from every donor. The entry originates in a study of blood T cells in healthy people across ages (dated by TCRdb to 2013 to 2016). Context from the whole study: In model experiments, roughly one uniquely barcoded TCR beta cDNA molecule per two T cells was captured by template switching. The study measured age-related changes in TCR beta repertoire diversity using deep sequencing normalized with unique cDNA molecular identifiers. The donors were divided into four age groups: young (average around 16 years), middle-aged (almost 40), aged (approximately 62) and long-lived (82). Using the same blood draw, the study looked at two additional independent replicas of 1 million unique cDNA reads for two donors, one aged 18 to 29 and the other aged 80 or older. The research as a whole found: The long-lived group showed more naive CD4+ T cells, fewer expanded clones and increased TCR diversity than the aged group, suggesting age selection. The percentage of naive T cells measured by flow cytometry correlated strongly with observed TCR beta diversity. Since profiling was done on bulk unsorted PBMCs, naive and antigen-experienced compartments could not be conclusively compared. As age increased, observed TCR beta diversity per million T cells dropped in a roughly linear way, and a significant reduction was already evident by age roughly 40. Because donor CMV infection status was unknown, age-related changes in expanded clonotypes were potentially confounded. Estimates of total diversity from one million sequenced T cells were regarded as lower bounds and underestimates.

Compared with germline, V lacks 1 base and J lacks 1 base; bases without a gene match: 6. From its cysteine to its phenylalanine, the CDR3 spans 17 amino acids. Left in the record is the CDR3 DNA by itself, 51 bases read in frame from the first base. For CDR1 and CDR2, the germline V gene (reference sequence) lists DFQATT and SNEGSKA. The same sample was also studied in work on T cells of mothers and their children. The second study also describes: Donors were nine systemically healthy Caucasian individuals: three mothers and their six children. cDNA synthesis used all of the extracted RNA, with roughly 1.6 ug of RNA in each 15 ul reaction. In the second PCR, sample barcodes and 2-4 random nucleotides were introduced via the M1S primer. Over 8.5 million TCR beta CDR3 reads were obtained for each mother, and 2.5 million to 3 million reads were obtained for each child. In both related and unrelated pairs, thymic selection shapes the output of TCR recombination in a similar way, with inherited differences having only a minor effect. Related mother-child pairs always showed normalized repertoire overlap that was slightly higher than in unrelated mother-child pairs, though the difference was never significant. With a sensitivity of about 100 clones per million clonotypes, no persistent microchimeric T cell clones were detected. Deep NGS was used in the study to compare the TCR beta repertoires of mothers and children and to look for features that separate related mother-child pairs from unrelated individuals. Mothers averaged approximately 41 +/- 4 years of age and children averaged around 10 +/- 4 years. After adapter ligation with NEBNext reagents, the libraries were sequenced on Illumina HiSeq 2000 with 100+100 nt paired-end reads. To avoid cross-contamination, the mother libraries and the child libraries were prepared a month apart and sequenced in separate runs. For each donor, somewhere between roughly 450,000 and 2,100,000 distinct TCR beta clonotypes were identified. Naive TCR beta clonotypes were estimated from low-frequency clonotypes matched to each donor's FACS-determined naive share, without sorting.

This TCR derives from a woman aged 40-49 years in good health. The receptor chain draws on TRBV20-1 and TRBJ2-3; 12 junctional bases match TRBD2. Sequenced: blood. Here the CDR3 is given as CSARGMGLAGRTDTQYF. DNA sequence: TGCAGTGCTAGAGGAATGGGACTAGCGGGCCGCACAGATACGCAGTATTTT.